Below, 18 T cell receptor beta chains from the same sample are listed, as sequenced in a study of blood T cells in healthy people across ages. Primers used in a second PCR of about 6 to 11 cycles were a sample-barcoded 5' primer and a J-beta primer mix. TCRdb passed the 5' RACE reads through MiXCR, listing each CDR3 protein once. The table records about 380,000 distinct CDR3 sequences, about 49% of them present only once. Material: blood. The receptors shown here come from a man in his sixties in good health.

The chain recombines TRBV5-1 with TRBJ1-2; D ambiguous. The CDR3 consists of 15 residues. Trimming shortened V by 1 base and J by 0 bases, and 10 bases separated the two germline ends. Germline values: CDR1 SGHRS, CDR2 YFSETQ. CDR3 in DNA: TGCGCCAGCAGCTTGACCCCGGGCGCTAACTATGGCTACACCTTC. Translating gives CASSLTPGANYGYTF.

Note on this clonotype: This may arise from a read error, as a much more abundant clone is one base away. The chain combines TRBV7-2 with TRBJ2-1; D might be TRBD1 (6 bases). The germline V gene has CDR1 SGHTA and CDR2 FQGNSA. The CDR3 runs to 16 residues. Trimming removed 6 bases from V and 2 bases from J, with 17 bases in between. CDR3 sequence reads: CASRPIRGKAYNEQFF. For the CDR3, the DNA is TGTGCCAGCAGACCTATTAGGGGGAAAGCCTACAATGAGCAGTTCTTC. Full variable domain (outside the CDR3, taken from reference TRBV7-2 and TRBJ2-1): GAGVSQSPSNKVTEKGKDVELRCDPISGHTALYWYRQSLGQGLEFLIYFQGNSAPDKSGLPSDRFSAERTGGSVSTLTIQRTQQEDSAVYLCASRPIRGKAYNEQFFGPGTRLTVL.

This chain links TRBV12-3 or TRBV12-4 with TRBJ2-1; 11 bases are a match to TRBD2. V was pared by 6 bases and J by 0 bases, with 4 bases of the junction left unmatched. The length of the CDR3 is 16 residues. CDR3 sequence reads: CASRLTSGSSYNEQFF. The CDR3 DNA follows: TGTGCCAGCAGGCTAACTAGCGGGAGCTCCTACAATGAGCAGTTCTTC.

V gene TRBV7-2 combines with J gene TRBJ2-5; no clear D gene. The germline CDR1 and CDR2 sequences are SGHTA and FQGNSA. V was trimmed by 3 bases and J by 4 bases, leaving 9 bases between them. This CDR3 spans 13 amino acids. The CDR3 region has the DNA TGTGCCAGCAGCTTGACTCCCGGAGAGACCCAGTACTTC. Translating gives CASSLTPGETQYF. Using reference TRBV7-2 and TRBJ2-5 for the parts outside the CDR3, the full variable domain is GAGVSQSPSNKVTEKGKDVELRCDPISGHTALYWYRQSLGQGLEFLIYFQGNSAPDKSGLPSDRFSAERTGGSVSTLTIQRTQQEDSAVYLCASSLTPGETQYFGPGTRLLVL.

V and J are TRBV20-1 and TRBJ1-4; 9 nucleotides agree with TRBD1. The CDR3 contains 14 residues. Germline values: CDR1 DFQATT, CDR2 SNEGSKA (reference sequence). CDR3 sequence (DNA): TGCAGGGCCGAAGCCGGGACAGGGAATAGAAAACTGTTTTTT. Protein: CRAEAGTGNRKLFF.

This clonotype has just a few counts. The chain couples TRBV11-2 to TRBJ2-5; no definite D call. The V end was cut by 5 bases, the J end by 11 bases, with 12 bases between. In germline, CDR1 is SGHAT, CDR2 FQNNGV. The CDR3 runs 11 residues. The CDR3 here is CASSPTLVQYF. The CDR3, as DNA: TGTGCCAGCAGCCCTACTCTTGTGCAGTACTTC.

V gene TRBV5-1 combines with J gene TRBJ2-7; TRBD2 agrees at 7 bases. There are 14 residues in the CDR3. Trimming cost V 4 bases and J 3 bases; bases outside gene matches: 7. From germline, CDR1 is SGHRS and CDR2 YFSETQ. The CDR3 loop reads CASSPVGGNYEQYF. CDR3 coding DNA: TGCGCCAGCAGCCCTGTGGGGGGGAACTACGAGCAGTACTTC. Looking up the rest from reference TRBV5-1 and TRBJ2-7 gives the full variable domain: KAGVTQTPRYLIKTRGQQVTLSCSPISGHRSVSWYQQTPGQGLQFLFEYFSETQRNKGNFPGRFSGRQFSNSRSEMNVSTLELGDSALYLCASSPVGGNYEQYFGPGTRLTVT.

This clonotype was observed many times. The chain links TRBV5-6 to TRBJ2-1; D not resolved. This CDR3 is 15 amino acids long. V dropped 2 bases and J dropped 0 bases, with 9 bases sitting between them. Germline V gene data show CDR1 as SGHDT and CDR2 as YYEEEE. This CDR3 reads CASSFPLSSYNEQFF. Written as DNA, the CDR3 is TGTGCCAGCAGCTTTCCCCTTAGCTCCTACAATGAGCAGTTCTTC.

The CDR3 DNA follows: TGTGCCAGCAGTGAGGCGGGGGTGGTCTATGGCTACACCTTC. Translating gives CASSEAGVVYGYTF. The chain is built from TRBV25-1 and TRBJ1-2, with a tentative D call TRBD1 (5 bases). The CDR3 is made up of 14 amino acids. V shed 3 bases and J shed 4 bases, with 12 bases lying between them. In germline, CDR1 is MGHDK, CDR2 SYGVNS.

Concerning this clonotype itself: One end of the junction fails to match germline, which may point to a read error. The CDR3 protein is CASSPTGGMPLSSGTNVPTF. CDR3 DNA: TGCGCCAGCAGCCCAACGGGGGGGATGCCCCTATCCTCTGGGACCAACGTCCCGACTTTC. The gene calls are TRBV4-3 and TRBJ2-6, with TRBD2 identical over 8 bases. Looked up from germline, CDR1 is LGHNA and CDR2 is YSLEER. The CDR3 is made up of 20 amino acids.

This clonotype was detected a few times. The chain combines TRBV6-5 with TRBJ2-4; TRBD2 might be the D (5 bases). The CDR3 has 15 residues. V gave up 6 bases and J gave up 0 bases, with 12 bases separating them. CDR1 and CDR2 (germline): MNHEY, SVGAGI. CDR3 sequence: CASRTRDLAKNIQYF. The CDR3 DNA reads TGTGCCAGCAGGACTCGGGATCTAGCCAAAAACATTCAGTACTTC.

This clonotype was counted a few times. CDR3 coding DNA: TGTGCCAGCAGTTTATTTAGACTGACAGTAGATGAGCAGTTCTTC. Residues: CASSLFRLTVDEQFF. V and J are TRBV27 and TRBJ2-1, with D maybe TRBD1 (5 bases). The germline gives CDR1 MNHEY, CDR2 SMNVEV (reference sequence). This CDR3 is built from 15 residues. V lost 1 base and J 8 bases, leaving 15 bases between the germline ends.

In the case of this clonotype: A much larger clonotype is one base distant, so this may be a read error. V usage is TRBV7-3 and J usage is TRBJ2-1, with 10 bases fitting TRBD2. The closer fit of TRBJ2-7 to the DNA end suggests the J call may be wrong. From germline, CDR1 is SGHTA and CDR2 FQGTGA. The CDR3 totals 17 residues. The CDR3 DNA follows: TGTGCCAGCAGTAAAATTCCGGGACTAGCGCCATACAATGAGCAGTACTTC. It is translated as CASSKIPGLAPYNEQYF.

The chain has TRBV11-2 and TRBJ2-1; D not resolved. The CDR3 extends over 13 amino acids. V shed 2 bases and J shed 10 bases, with 12 bases lying between them. Germline V CDR1 and CDR2: SGHAT, FQNNGV. The CDR3 spells CASSLISTSEQFF. CDR3 nucleotide sequence: TGTGCCAGCAGCTTAATTTCGACCTCCGAGCAGTTCTTC.

The chain has TRBV5-1 and TRBJ2-3; D possibly uses TRBD1 or TRBD2 (5 bases each). Germline CDR1 SGHRS, CDR2 YFSETQ. The V gene lost 4 bases and the J gene lost 0 bases, with 18 bases spanning the gap. CDR3 length equals 17 residues. The CDR3: CASSPPNGASSTDTQYF. The DNA of the CDR3 is TGCGCCAGCAGCCCTCCCAACGGGGCTTCTAGCACAGATACGCAGTATTTT. The full variable domain, with the rest looked up from reference TRBV5-1 and TRBJ2-3, is KAGVTQTPRYLIKTRGQQVTLSCSPISGHRSVSWYQQTPGQGLQFLFEYFSETQRNKGNFPGRFSGRQFSNSRSEMNVSTLELGDSALYLCASSPPNGASSTDTQYFGPGTRLTVL.

V and J are TRBV4-1 and TRBJ2-3; 10 bases fit TRBD2. V gave up 4 bases and J gave up 6 bases; unmatched junction bases: 7. CDR3 length equals 15 residues. The germline CDR1 and CDR2 sequences are MGHRA and YSYEKL. The CDR3 DNA follows: TGCGCCAGCAGCCTTATAGCGGGAGGCTTGGATACGCAGTATTTT. This sequence encodes CASSLIAGGLDTQYF.

The gene calls are TRBV7-2 and TRBJ2-3; no reliable D call. The CDR3 has 14 residues. Trimming cost V 2 bases and J 0 bases, with 6 bases left between them. The germline V gene encodes CDR1 SGHTA and CDR2 FQGNSA. This chain's CDR3 is CASSLSLSTDTQYF. The DNA of the CDR3 is TGTGCCAGCAGCTTAAGCCTAAGCACAGATACGCAGTATTTT. The entire variable domain, with the rest obtained from reference TRBV7-2 and TRBJ2-3, is as follows: GAGVSQSPSNKVTEKGKDVELRCDPISGHTALYWYRQSLGQGLEFLIYFQGNSAPDKSGLPSDRFSAERTGGSVSTLTIQRTQQEDSAVYLCASSLSLSTDTQYFGPGTRLTVL.

The chain recombines TRBV29-1 with TRBJ2-5; TRBD1 agrees at 8 bases. J gave up 3 bases and V 3 bases, and 3 bases lay outside the gene matches. The CDR3 extends over 13 amino acids. Germline CDR1 and CDR2: SQVTM and ANQGSEA. The CDR3 here is CSVEKTGEETQYF. DNA for the CDR3: TGCAGCGTTGAGAAGACAGGGGAAGAGACCCAGTACTTC. The full variable domain, with the rest looked up from reference TRBV29-1 and TRBJ2-5, is SAVISQKPSRDICQRGTSLTIQCQVDSQVTMMFWYRQQPGQSLTLIATANQGSEATYESGFVIDKFPISRPNLTFSTLTVSNMSPEDSSIYLCSVEKTGEETQYFGPGTRLLVL.